The T cell receptor beta chain described here comes from a study of blood T cell repertoires in COVID-19. Turning to the study itself: Researchers got acute and convalescent COVID-19 samples from the United States, Italy and Spain. PBMCs, B-cell-depleted T cells, or T cells were the source of the cDNA or gDNA that made up the material.

Participant ages covered roughly 18 to 89 years across 25 or so US areas. Germline V gene data show CDR1 as LNHDA and CDR2 as SQIVND (reference sequence). The CDR3 extends over 13 amino acids. V shed 7 bases, J shed 7 bases, and the junction held 7 bases outside the gene matches. The repertoire was sequenced with immunoSEQ multiplex PCR; TCRdb's copy has only in-frame clones and lacks some. The table includes roughly 250,000 clones, approximately 83% detected once. Sequencing was carried out using PBMCs or T cells enriched from blood (not recorded which). The receptor's source is a woman in her 50s who had recovered from COVID-19. The rearrangement joins TRBV19 to TRBJ1-5; 7 bases match TRBD1. The CDR3 is CASKVQGYQPQHF. The CDR3 DNA sequence: TGTGCCAGTAAGGTACAGGGGTACCAGCCCCAGCATTTT.